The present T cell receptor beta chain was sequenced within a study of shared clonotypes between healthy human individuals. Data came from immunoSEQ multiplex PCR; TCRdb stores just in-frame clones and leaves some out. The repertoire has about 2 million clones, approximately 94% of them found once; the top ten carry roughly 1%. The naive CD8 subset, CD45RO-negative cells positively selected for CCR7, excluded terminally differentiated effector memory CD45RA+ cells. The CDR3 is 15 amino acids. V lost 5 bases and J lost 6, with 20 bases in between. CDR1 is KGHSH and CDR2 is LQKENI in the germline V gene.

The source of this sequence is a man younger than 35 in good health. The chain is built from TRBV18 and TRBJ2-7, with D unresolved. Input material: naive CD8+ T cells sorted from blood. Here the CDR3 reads CASSSTPFSLGEQYF. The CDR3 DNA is TGTGCCAGCTCATCGACCCCCTTTAGTCTAGGCGAGCAGTACTTC.